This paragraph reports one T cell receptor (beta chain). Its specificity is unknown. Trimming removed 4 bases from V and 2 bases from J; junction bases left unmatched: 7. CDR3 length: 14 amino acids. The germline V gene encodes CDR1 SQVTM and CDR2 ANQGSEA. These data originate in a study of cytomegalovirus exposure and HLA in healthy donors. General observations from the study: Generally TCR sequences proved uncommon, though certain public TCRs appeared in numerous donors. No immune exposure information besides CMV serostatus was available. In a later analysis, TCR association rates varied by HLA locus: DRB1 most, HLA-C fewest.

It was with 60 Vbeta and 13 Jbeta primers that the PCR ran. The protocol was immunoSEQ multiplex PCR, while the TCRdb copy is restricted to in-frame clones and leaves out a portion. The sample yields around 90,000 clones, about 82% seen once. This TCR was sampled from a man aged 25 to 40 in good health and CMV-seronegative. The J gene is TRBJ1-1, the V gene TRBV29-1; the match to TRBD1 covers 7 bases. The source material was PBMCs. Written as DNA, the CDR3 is TGCAGCGTTGTAGGGGGCAGGCCTAACACTGAAGCTTTCTTT. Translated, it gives CSVVGGRPNTEAFF.